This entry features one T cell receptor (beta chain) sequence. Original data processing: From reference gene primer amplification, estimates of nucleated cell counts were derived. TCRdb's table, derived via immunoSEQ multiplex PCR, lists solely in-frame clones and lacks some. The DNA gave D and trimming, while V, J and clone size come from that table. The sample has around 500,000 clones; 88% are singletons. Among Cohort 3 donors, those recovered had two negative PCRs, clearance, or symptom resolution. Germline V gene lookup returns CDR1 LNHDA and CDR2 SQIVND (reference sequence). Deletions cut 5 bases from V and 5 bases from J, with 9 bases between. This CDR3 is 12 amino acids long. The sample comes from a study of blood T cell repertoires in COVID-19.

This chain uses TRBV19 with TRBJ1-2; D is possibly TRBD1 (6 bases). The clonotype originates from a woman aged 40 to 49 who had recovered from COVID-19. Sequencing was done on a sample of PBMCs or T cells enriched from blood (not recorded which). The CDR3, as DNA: TGTGCCAGTAGTCCCGGACAGTATGGCTACACCTTC. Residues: CASSPGQYGYTF.